This T cell receptor beta chain derives from a study of T-cell reconstitution after alpha-beta-depleted transplantation in children (dated by TCRdb to 2015 to 2016). Turning to the overall study: T-cell immune reconstitution after TCRalphabeta/CD19-depleted allogeneic hematopoietic cell transplantation in children was quantitatively tracked in the study by means of TCR repertoire profiling.

What the study reported, not specific to this receptor: In some patients, the high TCRbeta diversity seen at day 60 was put down to recipient T cells and intrathymic progenitors that had survived conditioning. About two months after transplant, the apparently early recovery of alphabetaT-cell counts reportedly depended on just several hundred clones that had expanded rapidly and came from non-depleted graft cells. The frequencies of hyperexpanded clones fell over the following months, and after one year, T-cell counts and TCRbeta diversity were mostly attributed to newly produced T cells.

Libraries were made using PCR. TCRdb shows the sequencer as Illumina HiSeq 2500. To normalize quantification of the TCRbeta repertoire, the TCR libraries were built with molecular barcoding that relied on unique molecular identifiers. TCRdb redid the processing of the public reads, applying fastp at Q25 and MiXCR, and retained in-frame beta chains. Each CDR3 protein gets just one entry, which takes the most common genes and DNA from the rows behind it. The sample table holds fewer than 150,000 distinct CDR3 sequences, of which about 9.9% were seen once. The top ten hold more than 20% of the sample. Interpreted using the paper, the treatment or condition label stands for: allogeneic hematopoietic cell transplantation with graft depleted of TCRalphabeta T cells and CD19 B cells. Transplant recipients were children who received TCRalphabeta/CD19-depleted allogeneic hematopoietic cell grafts. V trim: 1 base; J trim: 15 bases; unmatched bases: 14. The CDR3 measures 15 amino acids from cysteine to phenylalanine. Only the CDR3 part of the read is kept: 45 bases, read in frame from the first base. The germline V gene supplies CDR1 KGHDR and CDR2 SFDVKD.

This clonotype has only a few counts. No cognate antigen has been identified for it. Qualities for individual bases were not recorded, and no much larger clone is one base off. The chain is assembled from TRBV24-1 and TRBJ2-1, and 7 junction bases match TRBD2. This clonotype was sampled from a girl under three years old who had a stem cell transplant for combined immunodeficiency, so the T cells may come from the graft donor. Material: PBMCs, mostly from graft donor cells, obtained 180 days after TCRalphabeta/CD19-depleted stem cell transplant. This receptor carries the CDR3 CATSDFPKTSQRRFF. The DNA sequence is as follows: TGTGCCACCAGTGATTTTCCCAAGACTAGCCAAAGACGGTTCTTC.